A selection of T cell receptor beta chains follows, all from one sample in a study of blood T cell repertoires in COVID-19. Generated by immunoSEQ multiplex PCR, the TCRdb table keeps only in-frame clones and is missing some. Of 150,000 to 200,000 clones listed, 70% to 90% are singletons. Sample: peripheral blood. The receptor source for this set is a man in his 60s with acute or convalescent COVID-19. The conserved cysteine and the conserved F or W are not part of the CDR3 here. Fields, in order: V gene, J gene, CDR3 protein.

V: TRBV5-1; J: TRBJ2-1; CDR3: ASSLGQSYNEQF
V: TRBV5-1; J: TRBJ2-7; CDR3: ASSLAGSALYEQY
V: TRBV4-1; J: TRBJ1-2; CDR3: ASSQDKVTGGYYGYT
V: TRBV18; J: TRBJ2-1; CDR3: ASSRNRVPLISYNEQF
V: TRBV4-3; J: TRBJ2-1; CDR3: ASMAEGLTDNEQF
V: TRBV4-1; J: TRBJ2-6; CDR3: ASRRSGGTGFGANVLT
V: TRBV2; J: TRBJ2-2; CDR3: ASKWGQGNTGELF
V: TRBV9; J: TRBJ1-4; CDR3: ASSAGTNEKLF
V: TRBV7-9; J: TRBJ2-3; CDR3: ASSRGVSTDTQY
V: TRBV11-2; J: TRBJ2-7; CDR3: ASSATSGGPEQY
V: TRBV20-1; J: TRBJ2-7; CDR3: SAFRSYEQY
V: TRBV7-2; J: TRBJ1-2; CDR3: ASSLDTGNYGYT
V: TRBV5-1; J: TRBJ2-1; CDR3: ASSLGGQRWNEQF
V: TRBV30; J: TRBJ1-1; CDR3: AWQWDRGTEAF
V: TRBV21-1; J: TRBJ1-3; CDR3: ASSKGTGVPSGNTIY
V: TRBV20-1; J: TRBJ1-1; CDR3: SASIPAEGRGAF
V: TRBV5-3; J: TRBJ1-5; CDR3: ARSLNKMRSNQPQH
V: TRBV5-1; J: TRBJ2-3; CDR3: ASNGGGAADTQY
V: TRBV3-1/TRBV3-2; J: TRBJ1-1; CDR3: ASSQVLTEAF
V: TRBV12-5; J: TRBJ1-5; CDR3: ASGQTGGNQPQH
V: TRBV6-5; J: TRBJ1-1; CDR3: ASSPILYTEAF
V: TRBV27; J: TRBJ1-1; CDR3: ASSSQWGGSTEAF
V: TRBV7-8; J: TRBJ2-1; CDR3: ASSSGVKLGNEQF
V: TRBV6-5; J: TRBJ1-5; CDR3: ASRTGDQPQH
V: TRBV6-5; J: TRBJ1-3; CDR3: ASTLLHTIY
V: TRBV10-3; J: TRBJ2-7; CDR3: AISPLRSGDGREQY
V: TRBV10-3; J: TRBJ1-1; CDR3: AIRGTGGNTEAF
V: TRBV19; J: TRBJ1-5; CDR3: ASIPSGYNQPQH
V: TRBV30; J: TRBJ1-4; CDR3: AWSFGLDSEKLF
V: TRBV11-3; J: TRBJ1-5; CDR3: ASSYLRGSNQPQH
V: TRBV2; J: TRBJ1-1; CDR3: ASSEGTMGTANTEAF
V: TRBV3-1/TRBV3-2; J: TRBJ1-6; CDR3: ASKRGQGARNSPLH
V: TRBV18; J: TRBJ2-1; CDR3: ASSPGTTGQF
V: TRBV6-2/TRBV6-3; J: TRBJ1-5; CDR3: ASSYSRGPQH
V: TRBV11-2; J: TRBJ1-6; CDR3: ANTGNSPLH
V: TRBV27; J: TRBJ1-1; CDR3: ASSRITGLGTEAF
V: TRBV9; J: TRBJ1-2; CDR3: ASSPGPNDGYT
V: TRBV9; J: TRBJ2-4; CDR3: ASSSSGGATIQY
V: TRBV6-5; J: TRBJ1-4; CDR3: ASSLRTGGNEKLF
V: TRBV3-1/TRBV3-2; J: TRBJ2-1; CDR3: ASSQPQGLAGYHNEQF
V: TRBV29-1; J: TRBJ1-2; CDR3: SVQEGVGGYT
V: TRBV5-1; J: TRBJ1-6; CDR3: ASSVTGAHNSPLH
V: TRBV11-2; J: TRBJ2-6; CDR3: ASSLLSFSGANVLT
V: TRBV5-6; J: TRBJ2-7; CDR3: ASSLSQKRTAYEQY
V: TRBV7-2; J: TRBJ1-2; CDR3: ASSLDPGGMGGYT
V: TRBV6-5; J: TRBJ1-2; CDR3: ASSSGTVGYT
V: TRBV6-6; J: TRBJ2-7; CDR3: ASRGTSASSYEQY
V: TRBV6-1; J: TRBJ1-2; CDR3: ASSEDSTGGYGYT
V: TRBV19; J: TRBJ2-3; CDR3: ASSISGTDTQY
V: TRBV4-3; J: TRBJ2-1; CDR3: ASSHRQGGYNEQF
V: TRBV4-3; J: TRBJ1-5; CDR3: ASSQEVSQEGQPQH
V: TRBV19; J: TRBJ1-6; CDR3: ASSIREASYNSPLH
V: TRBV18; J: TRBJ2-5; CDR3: ASSPGQGGETQY
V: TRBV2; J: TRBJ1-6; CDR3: ASGLQGAKVDSPLH
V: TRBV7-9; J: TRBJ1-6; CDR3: ASTPRGLGSPLH
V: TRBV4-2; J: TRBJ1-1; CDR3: ASSQEVPPKGTF
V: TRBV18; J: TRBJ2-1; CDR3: ASSSPGQGNEQF
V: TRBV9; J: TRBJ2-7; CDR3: ASSVGGTGLSYEQY
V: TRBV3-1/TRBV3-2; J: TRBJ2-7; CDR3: ASSERRGRYEQY